Below, one T cell receptor (beta chain) is given with its context. The antigen is undetermined. This record belongs to a study of cytomegalovirus exposure and HLA in healthy donors. Study-wide background: Previous work identified roughly 110 million unique TCR beta sequences from roughly 170 million T cells. Broader study findings: With high specificity and sensitivity, the classifier reportedly diagnosed cytomegalovirus status. In the analysis, some V segments, TRBV6-2 and TRBV6-3 included, were excluded as indistinguishable. Researchers counted roughly 150 TCR beta chains as cytomegalovirus-associated.

Germline lookup yields CDR1 SNHLY and CDR2 FYNNEI. Trimming cost V 7 bases and J 5 bases; bases outside gene matches: 10. The CDR3 totals 14 residues. PCR amplification relied on 60 Vbeta primers (plus 13 Jbeta primers). The repertoire was sequenced with immunoSEQ multiplex PCR; TCRdb's copy has only in-frame clones and lacks some. The sample carries more than 100,000 clones, roughly 9.6% recorded once. This TCR was sampled from a middle-aged woman in good health and CMV-seropositive. Sample: PBMCs. The chain employs TRBV2 and TRBJ1-2, with 7 bases matching TRBD1. CDR3 amino acids: CASTKEQGYYGYTF. The CDR3 DNA follows: TGTGCCAGCACCAAGGAACAGGGGTATTATGGCTACACCTTC.